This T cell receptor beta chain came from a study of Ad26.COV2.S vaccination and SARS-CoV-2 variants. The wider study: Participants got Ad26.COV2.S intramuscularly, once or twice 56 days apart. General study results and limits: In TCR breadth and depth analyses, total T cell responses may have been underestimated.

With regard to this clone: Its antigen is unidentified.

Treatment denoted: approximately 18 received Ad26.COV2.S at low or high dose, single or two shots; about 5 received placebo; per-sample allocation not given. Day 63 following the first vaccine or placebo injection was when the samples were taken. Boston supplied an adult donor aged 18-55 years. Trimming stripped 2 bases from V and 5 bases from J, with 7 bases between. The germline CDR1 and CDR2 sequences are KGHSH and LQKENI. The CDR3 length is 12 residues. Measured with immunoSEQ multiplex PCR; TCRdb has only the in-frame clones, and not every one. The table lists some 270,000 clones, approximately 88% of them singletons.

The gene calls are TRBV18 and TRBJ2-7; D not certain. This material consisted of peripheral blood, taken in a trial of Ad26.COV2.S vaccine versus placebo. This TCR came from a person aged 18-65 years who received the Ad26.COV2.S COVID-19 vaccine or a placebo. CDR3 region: CASSPGFNEQYF. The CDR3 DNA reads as TGTGCCAGCTCACCAGGGTTTAACGAGCAGTACTTC.